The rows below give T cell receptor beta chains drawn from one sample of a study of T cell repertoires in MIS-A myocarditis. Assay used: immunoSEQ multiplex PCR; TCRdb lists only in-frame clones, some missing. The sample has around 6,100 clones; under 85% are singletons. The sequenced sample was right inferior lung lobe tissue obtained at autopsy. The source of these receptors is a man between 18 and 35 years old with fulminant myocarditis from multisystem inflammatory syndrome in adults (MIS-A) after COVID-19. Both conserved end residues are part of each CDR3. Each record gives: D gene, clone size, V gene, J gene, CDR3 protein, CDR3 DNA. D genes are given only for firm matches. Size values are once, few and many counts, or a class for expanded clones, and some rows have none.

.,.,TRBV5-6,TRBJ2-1,CASSRKVVGGGSYNEQFF,TGTGCCAGCAGCCGGAAGGTAGTCGGGGGTGGGTCCTACAATGAGCAGTTCTTC
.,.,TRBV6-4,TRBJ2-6,CASSDSRSGANVLTF,TGTGCCAGCAGTGATAGCAGATCTGGGGCCAACGTCCTGACTTTC
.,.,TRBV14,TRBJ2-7,CASSQLQGAASEQYF,TGTGCCAGCAGCCAGTTGCAGGGAGCGGCCTCCGAGCAGTACTTC
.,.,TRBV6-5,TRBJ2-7,CASSYSGDSFWEQYF,TGTGCCAGCAGTTACTCGGGAGACAGTTTTTGGGAGCAGTACTTC
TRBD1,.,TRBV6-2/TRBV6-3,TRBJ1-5,CASSRSTGGRGGDQPQHF,TGTGCCAGCAGTCGGAGTACAGGGGGCCGGGGGGGCGATCAGCCCCAGCATTTT
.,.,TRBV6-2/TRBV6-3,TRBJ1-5,CASSPPRRRDNQPQHF,TGTGCCAGCAGCCCGCCTCGGAGGAGGGACAATCAGCCCCAGCATTTT
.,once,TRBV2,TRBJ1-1,CASGLLGAMNTEAFF,TGTGCCAGCGGGTTATTAGGAGCCATGAACACTGAAGCTTTCTTT
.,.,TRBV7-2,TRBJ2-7,CASSFAGFSYEQYF,TGTGCCAGCAGCTTCGCCGGGTTTTCCTACGAGCAGTACTTC
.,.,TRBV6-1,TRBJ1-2,CASSEQTDYGYTF,TGTGCCAGCAGTGAACAGACGGACTATGGCTACACCTTC
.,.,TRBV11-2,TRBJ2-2,CASSFGTLLSGELFF,TGTGCCAGCAGCTTCGGGACACTACTCTCCGGGGAGCTGTTTTTT
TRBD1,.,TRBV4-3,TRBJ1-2,CASSQLAGQDFGYTF,TGCGCCAGCAGCCAGCTGGCGGGACAGGATTTCGGCTACACCTTC
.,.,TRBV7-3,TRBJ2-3,CASSLMGGGLTDTQYF,TGTGCCAGCAGCTTAATGGGCGGGGGCCTCACAGATACGCAGTATTTT
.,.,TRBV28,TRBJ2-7,CASRRAGLYEQYF,TGTGCCAGCAGGCGGGCAGGACTCTACGAGCAGTACTTC
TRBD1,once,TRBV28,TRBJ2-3,CASSPSTGKGSTDTQYF,TGTGCCAGCAGTCCATCGACAGGGAAGGGAAGCACAGATACGCAGTATTTT